The 9 T cell receptor beta chains listed next were all sequenced from one sample in a study of beta chain features in type 1 diabetes. The authors reverse transcribed all of the isolated RNA, so sequencing captured expressed TCRB transcripts. Produced via immunoSEQ multiplex PCR; TCRdb's table is partial and in-frame only. In the table there are 450,000 to 550,000 clones, roughly 30% of which are singletons. Material for sequencing was naive CD4+ T cells from blood. The origin of the receptors is a man aged 18 to 30 in good health.

This clone came up a few times. The V and J genes are TRBV28 and TRBJ2-3, with D perhaps TRBD1 or TRBD2 (6 bases each). V was cut by 5 bases and J by 2 bases, with 14 bases left in between. Germline-derived CDR1 and CDR2 are MDHEN and SYDVKM. The length of the CDR3 is 15 residues. DNA of the CDR3: TGTGCCAGCAGTCCGTCGGGGGCCTACACAGATACGCAGTATTTT. It translates to CASSPSGAYTDTQYF. Full variable domain (outside the CDR3, taken from reference TRBV28 and TRBJ2-3): DVKVTQSSRYLVKRTGEKVFLECVQDMDHENMFWYRQDPGLGLRLIYFSYDVKMKEKGDIPEGYSVSREKKERFSLILESASTNQTSMYLCASSPSGAYTDTQYFGPGTRLTVL.

Worth noting for this clone: Different DNA sequences within this sample yield the same CDR3. The V gene is TRBV7-9, the J gene TRBJ2-3; D is unresolved. V was cut by 4 bases and J by 0 bases, with 2 bases left in between. Per germline, CDR1 SEHNR and CDR2 FQNEAQ (reference sequence). The CDR3 contains 12 residues. The CDR3: CASSSSTDTQYF. In DNA, the CDR3 is TGTGCCAGCAGCTCGAGCACAGATACGCAGTATTTT.

The rearrangement joins TRBV28 to TRBJ2-5; 11 positions match TRBD2. V was clipped by 9 bases and J by 5 bases; unmatched bases: 8. Germline V gives CDR1 MDHEN, CDR2 SYDVKM. The CDR3 has 14 amino acids. The CDR3 nucleotides are TGTGCCAGGGGACTAGCGGACCTCCTGGAGACCCAGTACTTC. Residues: CARGLADLLETQYF. The whole variable domain, filled in from reference TRBV28 and TRBJ2-5, reads DVKVTQSSRYLVKRTGEKVFLECVQDMDHENMFWYRQDPGLGLRLIYFSYDVKMKEKGDIPEGYSVSREKKERFSLILESASTNQTSMYLCARGLADLLETQYFGPGTRLLVL.

The V call is TRBV4-2, the J call TRBJ2-1, with TRBD2 identical over 9 bases. CDR3 length: 15 amino acids. The J segment lost 7 bases and the V segment lost 4 bases, leaving 8 bases of the junction unmatched. The germline CDR1 and CDR2 sequences are LGHNA and YNFKEQ. The CDR3 region has the DNA TGTGCCAGCAGCCTCGGGGCTAGCGGGACGAATGAGCAGTTCTTC. This sequence encodes CASSLGASGTNEQFF.

The chain uses TRBV11-1 and TRBJ2-1; a possible D gene is TRBD1 (5 bases). This CDR3 region has 14 residues. Looked up from germline, CDR1 is SGHAT and CDR2 is FQDESV (reference sequence). The ends were cut back, 1 base at V and 6 bases at J, with 10 bases in the middle. The CDR3 DNA follows: TGTGCCAGCAGCTTAGTCCAGGGTGGCAATGAGCAGTTCTTC. Translation: CASSLVQGGNEQFF.

This chain joins TRBV6-5 and TRBJ2-1, with D possibly TRBD1 on 6 matching bases. This CDR3 region has 13 residues. Trimming pared 6 bases from V and 2 bases from J, leaving 8 bases between. Germline CDR1 reads MNHEY; CDR2 reads SVGAGI. The CDR3 loop is CASRRDTYNEQFF. CDR3 sequence (DNA): TGTGCCAGCAGAAGGGACACCTACAATGAGCAGTTCTTC.

This clone was found a few times. The chain joins TRBV28 to TRBJ2-5; TRBD1 aligns across 7 bases. From germline, CDR1 is MDHEN and CDR2 SYDVKM. CDR3 size: 15 residues. V gave up 8 bases and J gave up 5 bases; unmatched junction bases: 14. Written as DNA, the CDR3 is TGTGCCAGCCATAGGACAGGTTCTTCGAGGGAGACCCAGTACTTC. Translated, it gives CASHRTGSSRETQYF.

The chain combines TRBV29-1 with TRBJ2-2; TRBD1 aligns across 11 bases. This CDR3 is 14 amino acids long. V lost 7 bases, J lost 2 bases, and 3 bases stayed unmatched. Germline-derived CDR1 and CDR2 are SQVTM and ANQGSEA. The CDR3 DNA is TGCAGCGGGCGGACAGGGGGCAACACCGGGGAGCTGTTTTTT. Amino acid sequence: CSGRTGGNTGELFF.

The rearrangement uses TRBV7-2 and TRBJ2-4; D ambiguous. Germline loops: CDR1 SGHTA, CDR2 FQGNSA. Trimming pared 5 bases from V and 0 bases from J, leaving 8 bases between. CDR3 length: 14 residues. Here the CDR3 reads CASSMTLAKNIQYF. DNA of the CDR3: TGTGCCAGCAGCATGACTCTAGCCAAAAACATTCAGTACTTC.